What follows are 30 T cell receptor beta chains derived from one specimen sequenced in a study of blood T cell repertoires in COVID-19. Profiled with immunoSEQ multiplex PCR; TCRdb holds only in-frame clones, not every one. The data show tens of thousands of clones, about 86% seen once. Sequenced sample: peripheral blood. These receptors came from a human donor in a cohort sampled during active COVID-19.

The chain combines TRBV7-8 with TRBJ1-4, with 7 bases aligning to TRBD1. CDR1 and CDR2 (germline): SGHVS, FQNEAQ. This CDR3 is built from 16 residues. After removal of 5 bases from V and 3 bases from J, the junction contained 9 bases not matched to a gene. The DNA for the CDR3 is TGTGCCAGCAGCGAAACACCGGGACAGTCTAATGAAAAACTGTTTTTT. Amino acid sequence: CASSETPGQSNEKLFF.

The CDR3 here is CASSEAGNEQFF. CDR3 nucleotide sequence: TGTGCCAGCAGTGAAGCGGGGAATGAGCAGTTCTTC. The chain recombines TRBV11-3 with TRBJ2-1, with TRBD2 matching over 7 bases. CDR1 and CDR2 (germline): SGHNT, YENEEA. The CDR3 is 12 amino acids. V was pared by 6 bases and J by 7 bases, with 3 bases of the junction left unmatched.

The chain combines TRBV3-1 (or the pseudogene TRBV3-2) with TRBJ2-1, with TRBD2 matching over 9 bases. The CDR3 runs 16 residues. Looked up from germline, CDR1 is LGHDT and CDR2 is YNNKEL (reference sequence). Trimming at V came to 4 bases and at J to 7 bases, leaving 11 bases not matched to a gene. This chain's CDR3 is CASSRVASGKANEQFF. In DNA form, the CDR3 reads TGTGCCAGCAGCCGCGTCGCTAGCGGGAAGGCAAATGAGCAGTTCTTC.

The V gene is TRBV7-3, the J gene TRBJ2-2; maybe TRBD2 (7 bases). The germline V gene encodes CDR1 SGHTA and CDR2 FQGTGA. Trimming stripped 5 bases from V and 3 bases from J, with 19 bases between. This CDR3 region has 17 residues. The CDR3 bases are TGTGCCAGCAGCCCAACCGGGGGCGGGGGTTACACCGGGGAGCTGTTTTTT. This codes for CASSPTGGGGYTGELFF. Together with reference TRBV7-3 and TRBJ2-2, the CDR3 gives the full variable domain: GAGVSQTPSNKVTEKGKYVELRCDPISGHTALYWYRQSLGQGPEFLIYFQGTGAADDSGLPNDRFFAVRPEGSVSTLKIQRTERGDSAVYLCASSPTGGGGYTGELFFGEGSRLTVL.

The rearrangement links TRBV19 to TRBJ1-1; D is perhaps TRBD1 (5 bases). This CDR3 region has 13 residues. CDR1 is LNHDA, CDR2 SQIVND, per germline (reference sequence). V lost 5 bases to trimming and J lost 1 base, with 8 bases between them. This chain's CDR3 is CASSRGGNTEAFF. CDR3 nucleotide sequence: TGTGCCAGTAGTCGGGGGGGGAACACTGAAGCTTTCTTT. Drawing the rest from reference TRBV19 and TRBJ1-1, the complete variable domain is DGGITQSPKYLFRKEGQNVTLSCEQNLNHDAMYWYRQDPGQGLRLIYYSQIVNDFQKGDIAEGYSVSREKKESFPLTVTSAQKNPTAFYLCASSRGGNTEAFFGQGTRLTVV.

The chain joins TRBV10-1 to TRBJ2-1; 15 nucleotides align to TRBD2. This CDR3 has 16 amino acids. V shed 3 bases and J 10 bases; nucleotides not matched to a gene: 7. Germline assignment: CDR1 WNHNN and CDR2 SYGVQD (reference sequence). The DNA of the CDR3 is TGCGCCAGCAGTGACCGGACTAGCGGGAGGGCACGGGAGCAGTTCTTC. Its protein product is CASSDRTSGRAREQFF.

V and J are TRBV4-3 and TRBJ1-6, with D perhaps TRBD1 (6 bases). The CDR3 runs 12 residues. The V end lost 2 bases, the J end lost 12 bases, and 8 bases lay between the germline ends. Germline loops: CDR1 LGHNA, CDR2 YSLEER. The CDR3 protein is CASSQPTGPLHF. The CDR3 DNA reads TGCGCCAGCAGCCAACCGACAGGACCCCTCCACTTT.

V and J are TRBV5-4 and TRBJ2-2, with TRBD2 as a possible D gene (6 bases). Germline-derived CDR1 and CDR2 are SGHNT and YYREEE (reference sequence). The CDR3 spans 14 residues. Trimming pared 2 bases from V and 6 bases from J, leaving 11 bases between. The DNA for the CDR3 is TGTGCCAGCAGCTTTGTTCCGGGGGCCGGGGAGCTGTTTTTT. This translates into CASSFVPGAGELFF.

In its sample, this clone was seen once. The CDR3 is CASSQRGRVTEAFF. The DNA for the CDR3 is TGTGCCAGCAGCCAACGGGGGAGGGTCACTGAAGCTTTCTTT. The chain has TRBV3-1 (or the pseudogene TRBV3-2) and TRBJ1-1; D possibly corresponds to TRBD1 (5 bases). V lost 2 bases and J 4 bases, leaving 11 bases between the germline ends. The CDR3 runs 14 residues. Germline V gives CDR1 LGHDT, CDR2 YNNKEL (reference sequence).

The V gene is TRBV27, the J gene TRBJ1-5, with D unresolved. Germline V gives CDR1 MNHEY, CDR2 SMNVEV (reference sequence). The CDR3 extends over 14 amino acids. Trimming took 7 bases from V and 9 from J, leaving 19 bases between them. The CDR3 is CASTLRGASGPQHF. CDR3 nucleotide sequence: TGTGCCAGCACCCTCCGTGGAGCCTCGGGGCCCCAGCATTTT.

The chain joins TRBV19 to TRBJ1-2; TRBD1 agrees at 9 bases. Germline V gives CDR1 LNHDA, CDR2 SQIVND (reference sequence). This CDR3 spans 14 amino acids. After removal of 5 bases from V and 4 bases from J, the junction contained 5 bases not matched to a gene. CDR3 region: CASSSTGGTYGYTF. CDR3 nucleotides: TGTGCCAGTAGTTCGACAGGGGGGACCTATGGCTACACCTTC.

This rearrangement joins TRBV7-6 to TRBJ1-2, with 8 bases matching TRBD1. Germline CDR1 and CDR2: SGHVS and FNYEAQ. V shed 4 bases and J 2 bases; nucleotides not matched to a gene: 9. The length of the CDR3 is 16 residues. CDR3 sequence reads: CASSSRAGTGNYGYTF. The DNA of the CDR3 is TGTGCCAGCAGCTCGAGGGCCGGGACAGGCAACTATGGCTACACCTTC.

The gene calls are TRBV5-8 and TRBJ1-5, with 7 bases aligning to TRBD1. The junction had 3 bases not matched to a gene; V was cut back by 1 base and J by 5 bases. The CDR3 runs 14 residues. The germline V gene has CDR1 SGHTS and CDR2 YDEGEE. Written as DNA, the CDR3 is TGTGCCAGCAGCTTGCGACAGGGAGATCAGCCCCAGCATTTT. The encoded protein is CASSLRQGDQPQHF. Using reference TRBV5-8 and TRBJ1-5 for the parts outside the CDR3, the full variable domain is EAGVTQSPTHLIKTRGQQATLRCSPISGHTSVYWYQQALGLGLQFLLWYDEGEERNRGNFPPRFSGRQFPNYSSELNVNALELEDSALYLCASSLRQGDQPQHFGDGTRLSIL.

The rearrangement uses TRBV30 and TRBJ1-3; TRBD1 matches at 9 bases. This CDR3 has 15 residues. CDR1 is GTSNPN, CDR2 SVGIG, per germline (reference sequence). V gave up 2 bases and J gave up 1 base; unmatched junction bases: 3. The CDR3 DNA reads TGTGCCTGGAGTATGGGACAGGGTTCTGGAAACACCATATATTTT. It codes for CAWSMGQGSGNTIYF.

This chain uses TRBV6-5 with TRBJ1-2; D is unclear. V was trimmed by 0 bases and J by 2 bases, leaving 7 bases between them. The CDR3 extends over 14 amino acids. Germline assignment: CDR1 MNHEY and CDR2 SVGAGI. CDR3 coding DNA: TGTGCCAGCAGTTACTCGGCCGGGAACTATGGCTACACCTTC. Encoded protein: CASSYSAGNYGYTF.

This clone was observed a few times. The chain links TRBV10-3 to TRBJ1-5; 7 nucleotides match TRBD1. Germline V gene data show CDR1 as ENHRY and CDR2 as SYGVKD. V dropped 10 bases and J dropped 5; count of bases not matched to a gene: 8. This CDR3 spans 13 amino acids. CDR3 loop: CATSTGLYQPQHF. The CDR3 bases are TGTGCCACGTCGACAGGGCTGTATCAGCCCCAGCATTTT.

V usage is TRBV10-2 and J usage is TRBJ2-5; 8 nucleotides match TRBD2. Germline V gives CDR1 WSHSY, CDR2 SAAADI. The length of the CDR3 is 15 residues. The J segment lost 5 bases and the V segment lost 6 bases, leaving 11 bases of the junction unmatched. CDR3 DNA sequence: TGCGCCAGCAGGAAACTAGCGGAGATCCGGGAGACCCAGTACTTC. Protein product: CASRKLAEIRETQYF.

The chain is built from TRBV6-2 or TRBV6-3 and TRBJ1-3, with D tentatively TRBD1 (6 bases). The V end was cut by 5 bases, the J end by 0 bases, with 17 bases between. The CDR3 loop spans 17 amino acids. Germline CDR1 MNHEY, CDR2 SVGEGT. CDR3: CASSRLGTSSSGNTIYF. The CDR3 DNA follows: TGTGCCAGCAGTAGACTCGGGACATCAAGCTCTGGAAACACCATATATTTT.

This clone was seen only a few times. The CDR3 region is CASSYEGMGYGYTF. CDR3 nucleotides: TGTGCCAGCAGTTACGAGGGAATGGGCTATGGCTACACCTTC. The rearrangement links TRBV6-6 to TRBJ1-2; D call uncertain. Trimming removed 2 bases at V and 4 bases at J, with 11 bases between. CDR3 length: 14 amino acids. CDR1 MNHNY and CDR2 SVGAGI come from the germline V gene (reference sequence).

The chain has TRBV28 and TRBJ2-7; 15 positions match TRBD2. The CDR3 extends over 17 amino acids. Losses at the gene ends were 5 bases for V and 1 base for J; bases not matched to a gene: 6. Germline assignment: CDR1 MDHEN and CDR2 SYDVKM. The CDR3 DNA follows: TGTGCCAGCAGTCCGGGACTAGCGGGAGGTGGATCCTACGAGCAGTACTTC. This encodes CASSPGLAGGGSYEQYF.

The CDR3, as DNA: TGTGCCATCAGTGAGTCCCCAGGGAATCAGCCCCAGCATTTT. It yields the protein CAISESPGNQPQHF. This chain uses TRBV10-3 with TRBJ1-5; TRBD1 might be the D (5 bases). Germline V gene data show CDR1 as ENHRY and CDR2 as SYGVKD. Trimming removed 0 bases at V and 4 bases at J, with 7 bases between. The CDR3 runs 14 residues.

The rearrangement links TRBV2 to TRBJ1-5; a possible D gene is TRBD1 (6 bases). This CDR3 is 19 amino acids long. V lost 4 bases, J lost 0 bases, and 22 bases lay in between. Germline V gene sequence: CDR1 SNHLY, CDR2 FYNNEI. The CDR3 coding sequence is TGTGCCAGCAGTGCCCCTCCGGGACACCCTTCCTATAGCAATCAGCCCCAGCATTTT. Amino acids: CASSAPPGHPSYSNQPQHF.

The V gene is TRBV7-8, the J gene TRBJ2-7; 11 nucleotides line up with TRBD2. The CDR3 consists of 16 residues. The junction had 9 bases not matched to a gene; V was cut back by 4 bases and J by 4 bases. Germline V gene lookup returns CDR1 SGHVS and CDR2 FQNEAQ. The CDR3 DNA sequence: TGTGCCAGCAGCTCAGGTAGCGGGAGGGCCGAATACGAGCAGTACTTC. Translation gives CASSSGSGRAEYEQYF.

The genes are TRBV10-3 and TRBJ2-5, with 7 positions matching TRBD2. The J segment lost 4 bases and the V segment lost 6 bases, leaving 11 bases of the junction unmatched. Per the germline V gene, CDR1 is ENHRY and CDR2 is SYGVKD. This CDR3 has 15 residues. In DNA, the CDR3 is TGTGCCATCAGGGCCCCGACCGGGGGGAGAGAGACCCAGTACTTC. Translating gives CAIRAPTGGRETQYF.

This clone was seen more than once but under ten times. V gene TRBV11-2 combines with J gene TRBJ2-7, with TRBD2 matching over 8 bases. From germline, CDR1 is SGHAT and CDR2 FQNNGV. The CDR3 loop spans 15 amino acids. Trimming at V came to 2 bases and at J to 7 bases, leaving 10 bases not matched to a gene. For the CDR3, the DNA is TGTGCCAGCAGCTTAAACCGGGGGGGCGCGCGAGAGCAGTACTTC. Protein sequence: CASSLNRGGAREQYF.

The chain has TRBV28 and TRBJ2-7; tentative D call: TRBD1 (6 bases). Deletions cut 6 bases from V and 2 bases from J, with 23 bases between. The germline CDR1 and CDR2 sequences are MDHEN and SYDVKM. The CDR3 spans 17 residues. CDR3 loop: CASSLGLGGPLPYEQYF. The CDR3 bases are TGTGCCAGCAGCTTAGGGTTAGGGGGACCCCTTCCCTACGAGCAGTACTTC.

This clone was counted only a few times. The chain has TRBV7-2 and TRBJ1-1; 9 bases map to TRBD1. Germline CDR1 reads SGHTA; CDR2 reads FQGNSA. The CDR3 runs to 15 residues. After removal of 5 bases from V and 5 bases from J, the junction contained 9 bases not matched to a gene. CDR3 coding DNA: TGTGCCAGCAGCCCTCGGAAACAGGGGGCTACTGAAGCTTTCTTT. This sequence encodes CASSPRKQGATEAFF.

The V call is TRBV12-3 or TRBV12-4, the J call TRBJ2-1; D remains unclear. This CDR3 is built from 12 residues. V was pared by 7 bases and J by 10 bases, with 14 bases between. CDR3: CASTLWASEQFF. CDR3 DNA: TGTGCCAGCACCCTTTGGGCGAGCGAGCAGTTCTTC.

This chain links TRBV27 with TRBJ1-6; tentatively, D is TRBD1 (6 bases). Between the trimmed V and J ends, which lost 3 bases and 8 bases, there was a span of 8 bases. The germline CDR1 and CDR2 sequences are MNHEY and SMNVEV (reference sequence). The CDR3 spans 13 residues. In nucleotides, the CDR3 is TGTGCCAGCAGTTTTAACAGGGATTCACCCCTCCACTTT. Protein sequence: CASSFNRDSPLHF.

The rearrangement joins TRBV19 to TRBJ1-5, with D maybe TRBD1 (5 bases). CDR1 and CDR2 (germline): LNHDA, SQIVND (reference sequence). This CDR3 spans 16 amino acids. The V end was cut by 5 bases, the J end by 1 base, with 15 bases between. The CDR3 sequence is CASSGRGSRSNQPQHF. The CDR3 region has the DNA TGTGCCAGTAGTGGGCGGGGGTCAAGGAGCAATCAGCCCCAGCATTTT.